Shown below are 15 T cell receptor beta chains from a single sample sequenced in a study of blood T cell repertoires in COVID-19. TCRdb's copy holds only in-frame clones and misses some; the assay was immunoSEQ multiplex PCR. The table has 150,000 to 250,000 clones, around four fifths seen once; the top ten hold 6.5% to 8.5%. Material: peripheral blood. These TCRs come from a human donor with acute or convalescent COVID-19. The donor label of this sample is uncertain.

The chain is built from TRBV15 and TRBJ1-2, with a possible D match to TRBD1 (5 bases). V was cut by 6 bases and J by 7 bases, with 18 bases left in between. The CDR3 is 14 residues long. CDR1 is LNHNV, CDR2 YYDKDF, per germline (reference sequence). The DNA for the CDR3 is TGTGCCACCAGTAGTGGGGGGGGACTGGTTGGCTACACCTTC. Translating gives CATSSGGGLVGYTF.

This clone occurred once. This rearrangement joins TRBV28 to TRBJ1-3, with no clear D. Germline V gives CDR1 MDHEN, CDR2 SYDVKM. The CDR3 is 13 residues long. Trimming left V 5 bases short and J 4 bases short, with 9 bases between. This CDR3 is CASSPPRGNTIYF. CDR3 sequence (DNA): TGTGCCAGCAGTCCTCCGAGGGGAAACACCATATATTTT.

The rearrangement uses TRBV28 and TRBJ1-5; D unresolved. The CDR3 length is 13 residues. Deletions cut 7 bases from V and 3 bases from J, with 10 bases between. Germline lookup yields CDR1 MDHEN and CDR2 SYDVKM. The CDR3 DNA reads TGTGCCAGCACCCGACAAGCCAATCAGCCCCAGCATTTT. Encoded protein: CASTRQANQPQHF.

This sequence joins TRBV6-2 or TRBV6-3 and TRBJ2-7; D unclear. Deletions cut 5 bases from V and 0 bases from J, with 11 bases between. The V gene's germline CDR1 is MNHEY and CDR2 SVGEGT. The CDR3 consists of 14 residues. The CDR3 loop is CASSDPTLSYEQYF. The CDR3 DNA sequence: TGTGCCAGCAGTGACCCGACTCTCTCCTACGAGCAGTACTTC.

This clone was picked up one time. The chain recombines TRBV6-2 or TRBV6-3 with TRBJ2-4, with unresolved D. V was shortened by 2 bases and J by 0 bases, with 14 bases between the two germline ends. The CDR3 contains 17 residues. Germline CDR1 MNHEY, CDR2 SVGEGT. The CDR3 region has the DNA TGTGCCAGCAGTTACCTGCGCTCGACTCTAGCCAAAAACATTCAGTACTTC. Its translation is CASSYLRSTLAKNIQYF.

The rearrangement uses TRBV30 and TRBJ2-2; 8 bases map to TRBD1. The germline V gene encodes CDR1 GTSNPN and CDR2 SVGIG (reference sequence). Germline trimming cut 4 bases from V and 2 bases from J; bases unmatched to any gene: 6. CDR3 size: 15 residues. The CDR3: CAWTRGPVNTGELFF. The CDR3 nucleotides are TGTGCCTGGACCAGGGGGCCAGTTAACACCGGGGAGCTGTTTTTT.

The chain employs TRBV11-2 and TRBJ1-1, with a tentative D call TRBD1 (6 bases). The CDR3 totals 12 residues. V dropped 5 bases and J dropped 11 bases, with 15 bases sitting between them. Germline CDR1 reads SGHAT; CDR2 reads FQNNGV. The CDR3 region is CASSPGTPGAFF. CDR3 sequence (DNA): TGTGCCAGCAGCCCAGGGACACCGGGCGCTTTCTTT.

V and J are TRBV15 and TRBJ2-1; 10 bases fit TRBD1. J gave up 5 bases and V 1 base, and 8 bases lay outside the gene matches. The germline gives CDR1 LNHNV, CDR2 YYDKDF (reference sequence). The CDR3 totals 17 residues. The chain's CDR3 is CATSRARPGQGHNEQFF. The CDR3 DNA follows: TGTGCCACCAGCAGAGCAAGGCCGGGACAGGGGCACAATGAGCAGTTCTTC.

The chain is built from TRBV29-1 and TRBJ2-2, with TRBD1 identical over 10 bases. Germline V gives CDR1 SQVTM, CDR2 ANQGSEA. The CDR3 covers 13 residues. The junction had 0 bases not matched to a gene; V was cut back by 3 bases and J by 5 bases. CDR3: CSVEGQGTGELFF. DNA for the CDR3: TGCAGCGTTGAGGGACAGGGGACCGGGGAGCTGTTTTTT.

The rearrangement links TRBV9 to TRBJ1-6, with D perhaps matching TRBD1 (6 bases). Trimming removed 5 bases from V and 5 bases from J, with 11 bases in between. CDR3 length equals 14 residues. Germline V gene sequence: CDR1 SGDLS, CDR2 YYNGEE. The CDR3 DNA is TGTGCCAGCAGTGAGGGGGTAAATAATTCACCCCTCCACTTT. Its protein product is CASSEGVNNSPLHF.

This sequence joins TRBV28 and TRBJ2-6; TRBD2 agrees at 7 bases. V dropped 6 bases and J dropped 3; count of bases not matched to a gene: 8. This CDR3 is 16 amino acids long. Germline CDR1 is MDHEN and CDR2 is SYDVKM. DNA of the CDR3: TGTGCCAGCAGCCCGGGAGCGGGAAGTGGGGCCAACGTCCTGACTTTC. Residues: CASSPGAGSGANVLTF.

The genes are TRBV7-9 and TRBJ2-7; 10 bases map to TRBD1. V lost 5 bases, J lost 5 bases, and 6 bases stayed unmatched. The CDR3 is made up of 14 amino acids. CDR1 is SEHNR, CDR2 FQNEAQ, per germline (reference sequence). The CDR3 spells CASSQGQGMDEQYF. The CDR3 DNA follows: TGTGCCAGCAGCCAGGGACAGGGGATGGACGAGCAGTACTTC.

This clone was detected only once. The chain uses TRBV10-3 and TRBJ2-2; 8 bases are shared with TRBD1. Germline V gene sequence: CDR1 ENHRY, CDR2 SYGVKD. The V gene end was trimmed by 10 bases and the J gene end by 4 bases; junction bases not matched to a gene: 11. The CDR3 runs to 15 residues. In nucleotides, the CDR3 is TGTGCCACCCTTGACAGGGGCAAGGGCACCGGGGAGCTGTTTTTT. This codes for CATLDRGKGTGELFF.

This clone has just one count. This sequence joins TRBV7-9 and TRBJ2-3; unclear D gene. This CDR3 has 14 amino acids. The V gene lost 1 base and the J gene lost 2 bases, with 7 bases spanning the gap. Germline CDR1 SEHNR, CDR2 FQNEAQ (reference sequence). In DNA form, the CDR3 reads TGTGCCAGCAGCTTAGGTTCTCCCACAGATACGCAGTATTTT. It yields the protein CASSLGSPTDTQYF.

The rearrangement links TRBV19 to TRBJ2-1, with 7 nucleotides matching TRBD1. V was clipped by 2 bases and J by 7 bases; unmatched bases: 11. Germline V gives CDR1 LNHDA, CDR2 SQIVND (reference sequence). The CDR3 sequence is 16 residues long. CDR3 nucleotide sequence: TGTGCCAGTAGTATAAGGGGGCAGGGGACAAGGAATGAGCAGTTCTTC. Its translation: CASSIRGQGTRNEQFF. Filled out from reference TRBV19 and TRBJ2-1, the complete variable domain reads DGGITQSPKYLFRKEGQNVTLSCEQNLNHDAMYWYRQDPGQGLRLIYYSQIVNDFQKGDIAEGYSVSREKKESFPLTVTSAQKNPTAFYLCASSIRGQGTRNEQFFGPGTRLTVL.